The clone carrying this T cell receptor beta chain was observed a handful of times. Profiling relied on immunoSEQ multiplex PCR, and the TCRdb table lists in-frame clones only, not all of them. The sample lists around 700,000 clones, less than 80% occurring once. The data were obtained in a study of shared clonotypes between healthy human individuals. The sequenced sample consisted of memory CD4+ T cells sorted from blood. Subset here: CD45RA-negative fraction. This receptor was taken from a woman aged 25-40 years in good health.

The CDR3 here is CASSTIRGVGNEQFF. The DNA for the CDR3 is TGTGCCAGCAGCACTATCAGGGGGGTAGGCAATGAGCAGTTCTTC. The rearrangement joins TRBV11-2 to TRBJ2-1; maybe TRBD1 (7 bases). The CDR3 extends over 15 amino acids. Deletions cut 5 bases from V and 6 bases from J, with 17 bases between. The germline V gene encodes CDR1 SGHAT and CDR2 FQNNGV.